This T cell receptor (beta chain) was found in a study of shared clonotypes between healthy human individuals. The overall study: Each donor had three CD4 naive, three CD4 memory, two CD8 naive and one CD8 memory plate.

In germline, CDR1 is SGHDT, CDR2 YYEEEE. CDR3 size: 14 residues. V shed 4 bases, J shed 2 bases, and the junction held 4 bases outside the gene matches. Data came from immunoSEQ multiplex PCR; TCRdb stores just in-frame clones and leaves some out. The sample consists of hundreds of thousands of clones, roughly 96% of them appearing once. Only CD45RO-negative cells positively selected for CCR7 counted as naive CD8 cells, so terminally differentiated effector memory CD45RA+ cells were excluded. All the donors were Caucasian adults who lived in Nashville, Tennessee. Of note for this clone: This sample also contains other DNA sequences that code for the same CDR3.

Material: naive CD8+ T cells sorted from blood. The TCR sequence derives from a woman aged 30 to 39 in good health. This chain connects TRBV5-6 to TRBJ2-7, with TRBD2 identical over 9 bases. CDR3: CASSTGLAPYEQYF. CDR3 coding DNA: TGTGCCAGCAGCACGGGACTAGCCCCCTACGAGCAGTACTTC.